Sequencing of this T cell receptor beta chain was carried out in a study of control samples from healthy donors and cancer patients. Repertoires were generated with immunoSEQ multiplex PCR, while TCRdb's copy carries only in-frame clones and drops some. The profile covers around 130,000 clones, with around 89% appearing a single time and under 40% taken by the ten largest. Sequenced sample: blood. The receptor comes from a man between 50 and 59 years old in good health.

The DNA for the CDR3 is TGCGCCAGCAGCTTGGAGGCCGGCAATGAGCAGTTCTTC. The encoded protein is CASSLEAGNEQFF. The genes are TRBV5-1 and TRBJ2-1; no clear D. V was cut by 0 bases and J by 6 bases, with 7 bases left in between. This CDR3 comprises 13 residues. The germline V gene has CDR1 SGHRS and CDR2 YFSETQ.